This TCR beta chain was recovered during a study of cytomegalovirus exposure and HLA in healthy donors (dated by TCRdb to about 2017). Notes on the research overall: In an earlier analysis of some 610 of the donors, 250 to 350 Gb of sequence data and 90 million to 120 million unique TCR beta sequences from 150 million to 200 million T cells were reported. An early release covering roughly 600 HLA-typed donors comprised roughly 300 gigabases of sequencing data and around 85 million unique TCR sequences. The genetic ancestry cluster associated with self-reported Caucasian donors included over 65% of the 300 to 450 genotyped donors. The aim of the study was to test whether cataloging public T cell receptors could identify signatures of past pathogen exposure. Using immunosequencing, the study profiled T cell repertoires from 500 to 800 subjects and related those repertoires to cytomegalovirus serostatus. Along with the roughly 610-subject first cohort, a separate validation cohort of roughly 110 different subjects was used. High-throughput TCR immunosequencing, statistical association of individual TCRs with disease status, and machine learning were combined to predict cytomegalovirus infection status. A later analysis re-analyzed previously published TCR beta repertoires from several hundred donors and added high-resolution HLA genotyping to study TCR occurrence patterns. Rather than drawing on any new phenotypic data, the later analysis identified candidate immune exposures from TCR beta sequences and the way those sequences occurred across donors. To decide whether each TCR beta V gene segment behaved as functional or pseudogenic, an earlier analysis of some 540 of the donors relied on high-throughput TCR beta sequencing. Alongside the repertoire data, information on donor age, sex, ethnicity and CMV serostatus was compiled. A later genetic analysis used genome-wide SNP genotypes for about 65% of the roughly 670 donors, treating that subset as a discovery cohort. Every discovery cohort repertoire had been produced on one sequencing platform. Both class I and class II loci were covered by HLA typing, at four-digit resolution. The number of donors typed differed by locus, with about 629-640 for A, B, C, DRB1 and DQB1, 522 for DQA1, 600 to 610 for DPA1, and some 440 for DPB1. About five DR-DQ haplotypes were treated as single units for association and clustering because of strong linkage in the cohort. Among 300 to 500 genotyped donors of the cohort, an average of approximately 240,000 unique TCR beta nucleotide sequences was sequenced per donor, of which 15% to 20% were non-productive. Results the study describes overall, beyond this receptor: In the study, 150 to 200 TCR beta chains were listed as associated with cytomegalovirus. Linkage disequilibrium might explain the correlated functional status among segregating V segments, but an unknown experimental factor could not be ruled out. In a later analysis, several top co-occurrence clusters were reported to appear linked to parvovirus B19, influenza, CMV and Epstein-Barr virus. Because HLA typing was unavailable for some donors at each locus, only the typed subset was used in association tests. An association between a missense DCLRE1C variant and V-gene and J-gene trimming of TCR beta chains was found in a later genetic analysis and replicated in an independent cohort. According to a later genetic analysis, donors in an Asian-associated ancestry cluster had fewer N-insertions in productive TCRs than the approximately 650-donor mean. The authors suggested that the approach could potentially be extended to other disease states and immunological phenotypes. Broadly in line with IMGT annotations, most TCR beta V segments showed up in productive rearrangements about 87% or about 30% of the time in an earlier analysis of around 550 of the donors. Specific HLA alleles were associated with 15,000 to 20,000 TCR beta sequences at a false discovery rate of 0.05 in a later analysis. In a later analysis, HLA-associated TCR beta chains showed more clonal expansion and lower generation probabilities than non-associated chains that were equally common. In this cohort, only TCR beta chains were sequenced, and detectable features were limited by the absence of alpha or paired-chain data. Sequencing depth was assumed to be roughly uniform across donors in the presence/absence analyses, though that assumption may not hold. A later analysis found that TCR association rates varied across HLA loci, with DRB1 alleles showing the most associated TCRs and HLA-C alleles the fewest. In vitro tests confirmed that a few of the cytomegalovirus-associated TCR beta chains recognize cytomegalovirus antigens. Most TCR sequences were seen in very few donors, while some public TCRs were found in many individuals. Strong co-occurrence of HLA alleles, especially DR and DQ, made assigning TCR associations to individual alleles difficult. A further reported finding was that TCR beta sequences accurately predicted the HLA-A and HLA-B alleles for most subjects in the first cohort. A cluster of highly shared sequence variants was judged likely to represent a technical artifact of the sequencing pipeline. Most CMV-associated TCR beta chains appeared to be HLA-restricted in a later analysis, and the HLA associations seemed to be driven largely by CMV exposure. Because the 87-base-pair reads could not distinguish some IMGT-functional V segments, including TRBV6-2 and TRBV6-3, those segments were excluded. Cytomegalovirus status was reported to be diagnosed by the classifier with high specificity and sensitivity in both the original and validation cohorts. Because counts were too low, roughly 17 rarely observed V segments, including chromosome 9 orphons, were left out of the earlier analysis of 500 to 650 of the donors. For the cohort, immune exposure information was limited to CMV serostatus.

The cohort was made up of around 720 healthy bone marrow donors. At the time of sampling, every cohort member was nominally healthy, though immune exposures that went unrecorded were likely present. The donor was CMV seronegative and was included in the group of approximately 350 seronegative cohort members. A peripheral blood sample was provided by each donor, and peripheral blood mononuclear cells were used for TCR beta sequencing. The Qiagen DNeasy Blood Extraction Kit was used to extract genomic DNA from the blood cell samples. The method was the immunoSEQ multiplex PCR assay. For the multiplex PCR, a mixture combining 60 forward primers for TCR Vbeta segments and 13 reverse primers for TCR Jbeta segments was used. Amplification of the CDR3 region of rearranged TCR beta genes was performed with a multiplex PCR assay on genomic DNA. The amplified TCR beta libraries were sequenced on the Illumina HiSeq System as 87-base-pair reads. Concerning the study's data processing: In a later analysis, tens of millions of unique TCR beta chains were counted across the approximately 640 repertoires, and some 10 million of these chains were shared by at least two donors. Raw reads were error-corrected and collapsed into unique sequences with a nearest-neighbor algorithm that merged closely related sequences to remove PCR and sequencing errors. V, D and J gene segments were assigned by aligning CDR3 sequences to IMGT reference sequences. For a sequence to be retained, at least a six-nucleotide match to both a V gene segment and a J gene segment was required. Rearrangements were classified as productive when the CDR3 lacked stop codons and remained in frame with V and J, and all other rearrangements were classified as non-productive. Following IMGT convention, CDR3 was defined as the stretch from the second conserved V-encoded cysteine up to the conserved J-encoded phenylalanine. The earlier analysis of fewer than 700 of the donors excluded sequences that lacked an unambiguous match to a single V gene segment. An earlier analysis of 500 to 600 of the donors classified V segments as functional when productive rearrangements were above 56.7% and as segregating when the standard deviation between donors was above 5%. A statistical classification framework was built for diagnosing cytomegalovirus status from the catalog of TCR beta chain sequences. In a later analysis, TCR nucleotide sequences were compared against IMGT/GENE-DB human TR gene sequences so that V and J genes could be assigned. The TCRdist pipeline was used in a later analysis to assign CDR3 sequences and most-parsimonious VDJ recombination scenarios. In a later analysis, each TCR beta chain was defined by its CDR3 amino acid sequence together with its V-gene family, and reads without a unique V-gene family were excluded. A later analysis removed over 500 highly shared, low-generation-probability nucleotide sequences to deal with suspected cross-contamination and a sequencing artifact. For each public chain, a later analysis derived a clonal expansion index from normalized ranks of inferred template counts within each repertoire. In a later analysis, generation probabilities were computed using a VDJ recombination model fitted to out-of-frame rearrangements, and the results were checked against IGoR. In a later analysis, hypergeometric tests were used to score TCR-TCR, TCR-HLA and TCR-CMV co-occurrence, with a repertoire-size bias correction applied to TCR pairs. A later analysis estimated false discovery rates by permuting HLA or CMV assignments 20 times. A later analysis grouped co-occurring TCRs with DBSCAN, adding TCRdist sequence similarity when clustering within HLA-allele-positive subsets. Repertoires with fewer than 30,000 or more than 120,000 public chains were left out of co-occurrence clustering, as were a handful of repertoires with anomalous nucleotide sharing. Here the immuneACCESS table is served through TCRdb, limited to in-frame sequences with V and J called. Missing clones are a known gap in these copies; in checked studies unresolved V genes cover under half, and the rest lacks a known reason. That table supplies the V and J calls and clone size; D and trimming were determined from the DNA. The sample has approximately 130,000 clones on record, around 74% of them singletons. The top ten constitute roughly 3% of the sample.

After removal of 8 bases from V and 7 bases from J, the junction retains 8 bases not matched to a gene. CDR1 and CDR2 were assigned from the germline V gene as MDHEN and SYDVKM. Taken from cysteine to phenylalanine, the CDR3 has 14 residues. Only the CDR3 region is kept as DNA, spanning 42 bases read in frame from base 1. With regard to this clone: Its target antigen remains unknown. Per-base qualities were not stored, and no clone one base away is much larger.

The source of this sequence is a man aged 30 to 45 in good health and CMV-seronegative. Here the chain combines TRBV28 and TRBJ1-5, and 10 junction bases match TRBD1. The sequenced sample consisted of PBMCs. The DNA sequence is as follows: TGTGCCAGCCTACGGACAGGGGGAAGCCAGCCCCAGCATTTT. Its translation is CASLRTGGSQPQHF.